Detailed here is one T cell receptor (beta chain). In germline, CDR1 is SGHTA, CDR2 FQGNSA. Between the trimmed V and J ends, which lost 4 bases and 2 bases, there was a span of 13 bases. There are 15 residues in the CDR3. TCRdb's table, derived via immunoSEQ multiplex PCR, lists solely in-frame clones and lacks some. The sample holds about 480,000 clones, 75% to 85% seen once. The data were taken from a study of shared clonotypes between healthy human individuals. This chain links TRBV7-2 with TRBJ2-3; D perhaps matches TRBD2 (6 bases). Material: PBMCs. The receptor comes from a middle-aged woman in good health. Some clones in this sample may be carry-over from other donors' samples. The CDR3 bases are TGTGCCAGCAGCTCTCGAAGGCGGGACACAGATACGCAGTATTTT. Its translation: CASSSRRRDTDTQYF.